Following are 7 T cell receptor beta chains from one sample sequenced in a study of Graves' ophthalmopathy and Graves' hyperthyroidism. The authors amplified TCR beta CDR3 regions, and they did so from RNA transcripts for repertoire sequencing. The first round was an RT-PCR with HTBI primers, and the second round was a multiplex PCR. TCRdb re-analysed the multiplex PCR reads in MiXCR, keeping a single row per CDR3 protein. The sample contains approximately 460,000 distinct CDR3 sequences, approximately 15% of which appear only once. Material: blood. These receptors came from a woman between 25 and 40 years old with Graves' ophthalmopathy.

The chain employs TRBV5-6 and TRBJ2-5; possibly TRBD1 for D (5 bases). V was shortened by 5 bases and J by 1 base, with 21 bases between the two germline ends. Germline CDR1 and CDR2: SGHDT and YYEEEE. This CDR3 comprises 17 residues. CDR3 residues: CASSLTSHARVQETQYF. CDR3 in DNA: TGTGCCAGCAGTCTTACATCCCACGCCAGGGTCCAAGAGACCCAGTACTTC.

There are many counts of this clonotype. This chain links TRBV20-1 with TRBJ1-2; TRBD1 matches at 10 bases. Germline values: CDR1 DFQATT, CDR2 SNEGSKA (reference sequence). There are 15 residues in the CDR3. The trim removed 6 bases at V and 7 bases at J, leaving 14 bases unmatched. CDR3 nucleotides: TGCAGTGCAAAACCCCCGACAGGGGGCGCGGGTGGCTACACCTTC. This sequence encodes CSAKPPTGGAGGYTF.

This clonotype was observed at least ten times. J is TRBJ2-7 and V is TRBV27; 8 nucleotides align to TRBD1. The germline V gene has CDR1 MNHEY and CDR2 SMNVEV (reference sequence). This CDR3 region has 15 residues. With 1 base clipped from V and 2 bases from J, the junction kept 4 bases outside the gene matches. CDR3 bases: TGTGCCAGCAGTTTATACCTGGACAGGGCCTACGAGCAGTACTTC. Translation gives CASSLYLDRAYEQYF.

The genes are TRBV20-1 and TRBJ1-2; D is possibly TRBD1 (5 bases). The CDR3 length is 12 residues. Germline V gene lookup returns CDR1 DFQATT and CDR2 SNEGSKA (reference sequence). Trimming removed 5 bases at V and 6 bases at J, with 13 bases between. The CDR3: CSAFRGLDGYTF. The CDR3 DNA follows: TGCAGTGCTTTTCGGGGCCTAGATGGCTACACCTTC.

This clonotype was counted many times. J is TRBJ1-3 and V is TRBV11-2; D is unresolved. Trimming removed 5 bases from V and 4 bases from J, with 15 bases in between. The germline V gene has CDR1 SGHAT and CDR2 FQNNGV. The length of the CDR3 is 15 residues. CDR3 residues: CASSPTGESGNTIYF. The CDR3 bases are TGTGCCAGCAGCCCCACCGGGGAATCAGGAAACACCATATATTTT.

This clonotype was observed many times. The chain joins TRBV28 to TRBJ2-5; 10 bases are shared with TRBD2. V was pared by 6 bases and J by 5 bases, with 15 bases of the junction left unmatched. From germline, CDR1 is MDHEN and CDR2 SYDVKM. This CDR3 comprises 17 residues. This CDR3 is CASSLTVGLAEAETQYF. In DNA, the CDR3 is TGTGCCAGCAGCTTAACCGTCGGACTAGCGGAAGCGGAGACCCAGTACTTC.

This clonotype was recorded many times. This chain links TRBV9 with TRBJ2-2; 7 nucleotides agree with TRBD2. The CDR3 covers 15 residues. Unmatched junction bases numbered 4, after V lost 0 bases and J lost 5 bases. Germline CDR1 SGDLS, CDR2 YYNGEE. CDR3 amino acids: CASSVGSGTTGELFF. CDR3 nucleotides: TGTGCCAGCAGCGTAGGAAGCGGGACGACCGGGGAGCTGTTTTTT.